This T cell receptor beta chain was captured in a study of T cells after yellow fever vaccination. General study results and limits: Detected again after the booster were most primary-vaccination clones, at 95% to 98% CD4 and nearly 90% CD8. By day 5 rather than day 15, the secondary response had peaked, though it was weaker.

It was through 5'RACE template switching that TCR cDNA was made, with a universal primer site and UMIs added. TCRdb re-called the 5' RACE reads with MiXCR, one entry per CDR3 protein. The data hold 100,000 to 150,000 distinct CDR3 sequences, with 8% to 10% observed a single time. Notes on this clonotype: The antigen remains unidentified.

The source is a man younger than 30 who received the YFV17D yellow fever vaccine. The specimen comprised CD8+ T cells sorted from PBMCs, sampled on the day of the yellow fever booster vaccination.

The CDR3 reads CASSSIAGEQYF. Written as DNA, the CDR3 is TGTGCCAGCAGCTCCATAGCGGGGGAGCAGTATTTT. The chain carries TRBV7-6 and TRBJ2-3; 9 bases line up with TRBD2. The CDR3 spans 12 residues. Germline V gives CDR1 SGHVS, CDR2 FNYEAQ. The ends lost 4 bases at V and 11 bases at J; junction bases unmatched: 4.